This paragraph reports one T cell receptor (beta chain). Antigen specificity is unknown. All donors participated as healthy donors of bone marrow. The CDR3 has 13 residues. CDR1 and CDR2 (germline): SGHKS, YYEKEE (reference sequence). Trimming removed 1 base from V and 8 bases from J, with 12 bases in between. This sample was included in a study of cytomegalovirus exposure and HLA in healthy donors. Study overall: About 180 million T cells yielded approximately 100 million unique TCR beta sequences, as an earlier analysis found. Notes on the study in general: The listing of roughly 160 TCR beta chains classed them as cytomegalovirus-associated.

The primer mix had 60 Vbeta and 13 Jbeta primers. Data came from immunoSEQ multiplex PCR; TCRdb stores just in-frame clones and leaves some out. The table shows about 97,000 clones, with over 70% occurring only once. This sequence joins TRBV5-5 and TRBJ1-1, with TRBD1 as a possible D gene (6 bases). The sample consisted of PBMCs. The origin of this receptor is a man in his fifties in good health and CMV-seronegative. CDR3 sequence (DNA): TGTGCCAGCAGCTTGATAGGGACACCCGAAGCTTTCTTT. Translating gives CASSLIGTPEAFF. The whole variable domain, remainder taken from reference TRBV5-5 and TRBJ1-1, is DAGVTQSPTHLIKTRGQQVTLRCSPISGHKSVSWYQQVLGQGPQFIFQYYEKEERGRGNFPDRFSARQFPNYSSELNVNALLLGDSALYLCASSLIGTPEAFFGQGTRLTVV.